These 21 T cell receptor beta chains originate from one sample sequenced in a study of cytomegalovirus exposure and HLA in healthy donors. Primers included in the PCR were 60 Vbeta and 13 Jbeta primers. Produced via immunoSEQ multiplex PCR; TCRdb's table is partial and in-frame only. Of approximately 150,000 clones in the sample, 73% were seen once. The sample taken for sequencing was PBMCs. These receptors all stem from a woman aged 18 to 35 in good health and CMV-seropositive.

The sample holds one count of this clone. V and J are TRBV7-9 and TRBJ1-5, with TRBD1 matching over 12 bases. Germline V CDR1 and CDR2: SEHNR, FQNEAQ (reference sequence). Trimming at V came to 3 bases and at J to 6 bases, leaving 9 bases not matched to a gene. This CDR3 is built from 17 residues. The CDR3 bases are TGTGCCAGCAGCTTGGGACAGGGGGCTGGTACGGGTCAGCCCCAGCATTTT. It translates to CASSLGQGAGTGQPQHF.

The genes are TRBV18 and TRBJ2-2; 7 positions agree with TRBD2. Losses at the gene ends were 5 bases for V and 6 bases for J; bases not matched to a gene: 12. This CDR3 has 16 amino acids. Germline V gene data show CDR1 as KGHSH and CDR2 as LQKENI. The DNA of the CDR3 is TGTGCCAGCTCAACAAAAGCGGGGAGTGTGTCCGGGGAGCTGTTTTTT. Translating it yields CASSTKAGSVSGELFF.

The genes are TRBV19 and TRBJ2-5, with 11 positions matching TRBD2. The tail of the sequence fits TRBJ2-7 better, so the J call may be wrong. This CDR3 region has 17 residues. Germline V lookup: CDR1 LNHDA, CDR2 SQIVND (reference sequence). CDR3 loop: CASSAPLTSGVPNEQYF. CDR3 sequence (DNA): TGTGCCAGTAGTGCCCCCTTGACTAGCGGGGTCCCCAACGAGCAGTACTTC.

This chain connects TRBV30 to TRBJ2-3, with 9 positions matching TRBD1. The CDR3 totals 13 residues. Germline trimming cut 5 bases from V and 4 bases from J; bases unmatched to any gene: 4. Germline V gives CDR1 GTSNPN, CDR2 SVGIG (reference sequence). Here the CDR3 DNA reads TGTGCCTGGGGACAGGGGAATTCAGATACGCAGTATTTT. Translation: CAWGQGNSDTQYF.

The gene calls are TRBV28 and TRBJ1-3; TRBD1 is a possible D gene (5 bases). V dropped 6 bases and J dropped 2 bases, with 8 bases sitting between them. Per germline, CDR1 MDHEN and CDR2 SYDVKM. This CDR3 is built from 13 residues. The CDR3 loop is CASSREAGNTIYF. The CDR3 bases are TGTGCCAGCAGCAGGGAAGCTGGAAACACCATATATTTT.

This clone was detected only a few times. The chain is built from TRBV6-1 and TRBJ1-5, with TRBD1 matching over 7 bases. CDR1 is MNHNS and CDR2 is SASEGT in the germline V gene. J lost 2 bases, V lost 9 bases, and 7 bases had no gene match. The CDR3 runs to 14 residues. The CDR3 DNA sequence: TGTGCCAGTTTGCTAGGGACAGGCAATCAGCCCCAGCATTTT. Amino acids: CASLLGTGNQPQHF.

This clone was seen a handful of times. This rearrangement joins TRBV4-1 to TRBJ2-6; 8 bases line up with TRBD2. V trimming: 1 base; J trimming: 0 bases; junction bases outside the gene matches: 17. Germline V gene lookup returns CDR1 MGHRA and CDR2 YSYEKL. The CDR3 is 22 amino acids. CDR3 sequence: CASSQGSIAGGPFLSGANVLTF. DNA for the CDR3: TGCGCCAGCAGCCAAGGTTCAATCGCGGGGGGACCTTTCCTCTCTGGGGCCAACGTCCTGACTTTC.

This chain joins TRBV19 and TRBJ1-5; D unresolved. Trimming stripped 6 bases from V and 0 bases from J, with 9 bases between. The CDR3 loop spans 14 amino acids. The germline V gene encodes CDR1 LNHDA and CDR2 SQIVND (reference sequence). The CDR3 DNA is TGTGCCAGTAGGGACTCTTATAGCAATCAGCCCCAGCATTTT. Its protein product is CASRDSYSNQPQHF.

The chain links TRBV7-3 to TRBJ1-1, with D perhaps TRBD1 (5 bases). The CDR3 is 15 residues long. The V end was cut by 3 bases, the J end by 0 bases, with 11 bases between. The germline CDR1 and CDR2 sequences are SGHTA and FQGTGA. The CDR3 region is CASSFDSTLNTEAFF. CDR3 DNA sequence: TGTGCCAGCAGCTTCGACAGCACACTGAACACTGAAGCTTTCTTT.

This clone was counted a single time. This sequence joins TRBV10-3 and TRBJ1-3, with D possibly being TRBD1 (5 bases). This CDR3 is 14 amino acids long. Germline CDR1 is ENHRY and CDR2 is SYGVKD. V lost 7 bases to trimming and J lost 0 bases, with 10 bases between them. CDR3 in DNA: TGTGCCATCACGGGGGACCTCTCTGGAAACACCATATATTTT. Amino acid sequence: CAITGDLSGNTIYF.

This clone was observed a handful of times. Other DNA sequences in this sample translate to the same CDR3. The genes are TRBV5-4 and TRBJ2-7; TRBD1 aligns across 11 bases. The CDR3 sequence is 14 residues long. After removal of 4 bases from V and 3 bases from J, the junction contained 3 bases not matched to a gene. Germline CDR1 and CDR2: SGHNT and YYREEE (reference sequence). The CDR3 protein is CASSPGTGGYEQYF. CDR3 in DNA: TGTGCCAGCAGCCCAGGGACAGGGGGCTACGAGCAGTACTTC.

CDR3 sequence: CASSPDRFREQYF. The CDR3 nucleotides are TGTGCCAGCAGTCCCGACAGGTTCCGCGAGCAGTACTTC. The rearrangement joins TRBV6-5 to TRBJ2-7; D might be TRBD1 (6 bases). Trimming left V 5 bases short and J 6 bases short, with 14 bases between. This CDR3 has 13 residues. Germline assignment: CDR1 MNHEY and CDR2 SVGAGI.

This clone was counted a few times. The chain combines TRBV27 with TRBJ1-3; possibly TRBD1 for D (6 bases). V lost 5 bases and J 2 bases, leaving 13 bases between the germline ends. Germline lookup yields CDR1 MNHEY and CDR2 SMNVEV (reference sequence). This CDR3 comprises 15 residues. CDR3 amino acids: CASSLQGMPGNTIYF. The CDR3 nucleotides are TGTGCCAGCAGTCTACAGGGAATGCCTGGAAACACCATATATTTT.

This chain's CDR3 is CASSLGQGSVYNEQFF. CDR3 sequence (DNA): TGTGCCAGCAGCCTCGGACAGGGAAGTGTCTACAATGAGCAGTTCTTC. The chain recombines TRBV5-4 with TRBJ2-1; 8 bases line up with TRBD1. The junction had 9 bases not matched to a gene; V was cut back by 4 bases and J by 3 bases. The CDR3 has 16 amino acids. Germline CDR1 and CDR2: SGHNT and YYREEE (reference sequence).

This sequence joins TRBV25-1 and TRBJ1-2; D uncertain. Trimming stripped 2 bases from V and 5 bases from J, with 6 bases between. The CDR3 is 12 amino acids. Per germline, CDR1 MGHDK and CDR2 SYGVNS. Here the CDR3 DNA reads TGTGCCAGCAGTGAACCAGAATATGGCTACACCTTC. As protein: CASSEPEYGYTF.

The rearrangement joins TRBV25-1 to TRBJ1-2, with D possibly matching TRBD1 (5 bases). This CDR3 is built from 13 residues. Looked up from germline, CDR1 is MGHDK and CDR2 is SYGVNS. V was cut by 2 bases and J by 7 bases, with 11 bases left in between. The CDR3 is CASSEVWGGGYTF. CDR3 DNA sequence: TGTGCCAGCAGTGAAGTGTGGGGGGGTGGCTACACCTTC.

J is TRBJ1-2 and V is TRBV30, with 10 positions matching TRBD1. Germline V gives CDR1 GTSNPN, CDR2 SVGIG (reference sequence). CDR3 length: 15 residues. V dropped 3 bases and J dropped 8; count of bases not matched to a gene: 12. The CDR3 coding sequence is TGTGCCTGGAGCGCTCCACACGGGACAGGGGTCGGCTACACCTTC. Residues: CAWSAPHGTGVGYTF.

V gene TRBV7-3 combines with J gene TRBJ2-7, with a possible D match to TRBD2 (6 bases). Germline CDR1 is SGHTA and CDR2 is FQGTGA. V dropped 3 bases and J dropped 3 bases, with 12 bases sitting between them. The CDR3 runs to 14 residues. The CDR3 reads CASSFGGGDYEQYF. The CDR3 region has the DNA TGTGCCAGCAGCTTCGGGGGTGGGGACTACGAGCAGTACTTC.

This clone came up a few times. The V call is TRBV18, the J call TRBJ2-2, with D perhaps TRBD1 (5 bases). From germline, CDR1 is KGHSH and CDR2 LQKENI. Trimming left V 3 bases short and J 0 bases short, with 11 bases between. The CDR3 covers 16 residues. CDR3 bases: TGTGCCAGCTCACCTCGACAGCTCTCGAACACCGGGGAGCTGTTTTTT. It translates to CASSPRQLSNTGELFF.

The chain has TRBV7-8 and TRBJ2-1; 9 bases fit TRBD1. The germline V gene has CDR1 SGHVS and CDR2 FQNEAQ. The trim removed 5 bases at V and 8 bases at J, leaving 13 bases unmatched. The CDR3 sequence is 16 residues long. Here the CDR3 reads CASSPTGGTGYYEQFF. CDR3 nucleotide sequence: TGTGCCAGCAGCCCTACGGGCGGGACAGGGTATTATGAGCAGTTCTTC.

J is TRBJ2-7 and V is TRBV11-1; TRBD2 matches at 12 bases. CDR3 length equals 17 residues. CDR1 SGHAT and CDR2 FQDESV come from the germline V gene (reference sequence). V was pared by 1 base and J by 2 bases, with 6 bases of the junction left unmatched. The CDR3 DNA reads TGTGCCAGCAGCTTAGGTACTAGCGGGGGGCCGACCTACGAGCAGTACTTC. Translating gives CASSLGTSGGPTYEQYF. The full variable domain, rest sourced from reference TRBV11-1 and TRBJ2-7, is EAEVAQSPRYKITEKSQAVAFWCDPISGHATLYWYRQILGQGPELLVQFQDESVVDDSQLPKDRFSAERLKGVDSTLKIQPAELGDSAMYLCASSLGTSGGPTYEQYFGPGTRLTVT.